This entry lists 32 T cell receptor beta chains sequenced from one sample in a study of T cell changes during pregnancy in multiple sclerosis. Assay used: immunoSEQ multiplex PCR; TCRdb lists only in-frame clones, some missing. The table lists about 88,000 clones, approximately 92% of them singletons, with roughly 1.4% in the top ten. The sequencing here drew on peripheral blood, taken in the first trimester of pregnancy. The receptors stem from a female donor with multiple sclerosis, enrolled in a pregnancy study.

CDR3 DNA sequence: TGTGCCAGTAGCCTACAGGGGTACTATGGCTACACCTTC. It encodes CASSLQGYYGYTF. The rearrangement joins TRBV19 to TRBJ1-2, with 7 positions matching TRBD1. The CDR3 runs to 13 residues. Germline V gives CDR1 LNHDA, CDR2 SQIVND (reference sequence). The V segment lost 6 bases and the J segment 3 bases; nucleotides outside the gene matches: 4.

CDR3 sequence: CASSYSGRAYEQYF. The CDR3 DNA follows: TGTGCCAGCAGTTATAGCGGGAGGGCCTACGAGCAGTACTTC. The chain links TRBV28 to TRBJ2-7, with 11 bases lining up with TRBD2. This CDR3 is built from 14 residues. The V segment lost 4 bases and the J segment 2 bases; nucleotides outside the gene matches: 1. From germline, CDR1 is MDHEN and CDR2 SYDVKM.

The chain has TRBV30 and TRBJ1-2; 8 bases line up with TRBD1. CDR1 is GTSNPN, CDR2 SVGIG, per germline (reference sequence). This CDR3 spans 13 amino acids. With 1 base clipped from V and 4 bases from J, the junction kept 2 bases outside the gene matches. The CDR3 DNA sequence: TGTGCCTGGAGTGGAGACAGGGGCTATGGCTACACCTTC. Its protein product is CAWSGDRGYGYTF.

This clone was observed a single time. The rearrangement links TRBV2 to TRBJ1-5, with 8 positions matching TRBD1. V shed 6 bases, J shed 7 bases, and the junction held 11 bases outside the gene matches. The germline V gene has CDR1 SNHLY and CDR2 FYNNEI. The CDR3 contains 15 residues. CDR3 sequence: CASSATGELRQPQHF. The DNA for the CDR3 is TGTGCCAGCAGCGCGACAGGGGAGTTAAGACAGCCCCAGCATTTT.

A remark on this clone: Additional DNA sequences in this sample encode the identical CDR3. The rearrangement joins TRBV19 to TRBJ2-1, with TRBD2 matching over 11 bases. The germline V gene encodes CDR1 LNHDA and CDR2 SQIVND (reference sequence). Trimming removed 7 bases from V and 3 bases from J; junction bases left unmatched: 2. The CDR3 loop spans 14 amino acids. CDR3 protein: CASTTSGSYNEQFF. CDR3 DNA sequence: TGTGCCAGTACAACTAGCGGGAGCTACAATGAGCAGTTCTTC. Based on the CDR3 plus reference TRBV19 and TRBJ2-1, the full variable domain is DGGITQSPKYLFRKEGQNVTLSCEQNLNHDAMYWYRQDPGQGLRLIYYSQIVNDFQKGDIAEGYSVSREKKESFPLTVTSAQKNPTAFYLCASTTSGSYNEQFFGPGTRLTVL.

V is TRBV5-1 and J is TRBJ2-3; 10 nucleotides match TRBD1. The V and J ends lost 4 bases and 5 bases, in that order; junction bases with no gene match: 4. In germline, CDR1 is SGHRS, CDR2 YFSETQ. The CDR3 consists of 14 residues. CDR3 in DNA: TGCGCCAGCAGCATGGACAGGGGGAGAGATACGCAGTATTTT. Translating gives CASSMDRGRDTQYF.

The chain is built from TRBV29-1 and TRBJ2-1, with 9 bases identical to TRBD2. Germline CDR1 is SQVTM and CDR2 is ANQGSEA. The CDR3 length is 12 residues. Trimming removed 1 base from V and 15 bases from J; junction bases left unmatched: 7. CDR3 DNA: TGCAGCGTTGAAGTTAGGACTAGCGTCTTGTTCTTC. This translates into CSVEVRTSVLFF.

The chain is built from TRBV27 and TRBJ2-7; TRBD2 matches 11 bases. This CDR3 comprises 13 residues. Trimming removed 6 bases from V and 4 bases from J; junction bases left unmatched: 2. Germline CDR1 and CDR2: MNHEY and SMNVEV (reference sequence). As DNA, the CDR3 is TGTGCCAGCAGGGGACTAGCGGTTTACGAGCAGTACTTC. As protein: CASRGLAVYEQYF.

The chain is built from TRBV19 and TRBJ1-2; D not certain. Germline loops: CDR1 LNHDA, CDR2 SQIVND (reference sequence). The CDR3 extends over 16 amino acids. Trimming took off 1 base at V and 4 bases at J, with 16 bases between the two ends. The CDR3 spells CASSIGSGSRGYGYTF. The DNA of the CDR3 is TGTGCCAGTAGTATAGGATCTGGCAGTCGTGGCTATGGCTACACCTTC.

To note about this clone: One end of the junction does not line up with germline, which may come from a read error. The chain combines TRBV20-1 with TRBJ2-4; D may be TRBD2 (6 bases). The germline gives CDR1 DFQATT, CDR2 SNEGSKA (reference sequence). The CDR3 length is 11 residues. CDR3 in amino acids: CSARGPGLPTF. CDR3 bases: TGCAGTGCTAGAGGGCCGGGACTGCCCACATTC.

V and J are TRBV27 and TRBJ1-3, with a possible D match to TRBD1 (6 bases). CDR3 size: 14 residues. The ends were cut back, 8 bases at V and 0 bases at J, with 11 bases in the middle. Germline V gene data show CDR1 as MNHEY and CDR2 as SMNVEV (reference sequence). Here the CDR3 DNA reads TGTGCCAGCCGGGACATCTCCTCTGGAAACACCATATATTTT. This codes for CASRDISSGNTIYF.

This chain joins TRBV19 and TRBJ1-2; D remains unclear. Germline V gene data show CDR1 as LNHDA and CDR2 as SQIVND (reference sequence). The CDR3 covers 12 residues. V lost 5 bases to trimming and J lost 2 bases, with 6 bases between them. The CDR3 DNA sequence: TGTGCCAGTAGTCCCGGGAACTATGGCTACACCTTC. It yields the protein CASSPGNYGYTF.

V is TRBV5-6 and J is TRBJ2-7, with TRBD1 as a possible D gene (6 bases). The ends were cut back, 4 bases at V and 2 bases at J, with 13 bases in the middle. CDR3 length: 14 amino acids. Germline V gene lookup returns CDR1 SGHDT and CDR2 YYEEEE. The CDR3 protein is CASSTWTATYEQYF. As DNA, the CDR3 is TGTGCCAGCAGCACTTGGACAGCTACCTACGAGCAGTACTTC. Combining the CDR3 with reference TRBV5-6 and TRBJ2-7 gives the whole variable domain DAGVTQSPTHLIKTRGQQVTLRCSPKSGHDTVSWYQQALGQGPQFIFQYYEEEERQRGNFPDRFSGHQFPNYSSELNVNALLLGDSALYLCASSTWTATYEQYFGPGTRLTVT.

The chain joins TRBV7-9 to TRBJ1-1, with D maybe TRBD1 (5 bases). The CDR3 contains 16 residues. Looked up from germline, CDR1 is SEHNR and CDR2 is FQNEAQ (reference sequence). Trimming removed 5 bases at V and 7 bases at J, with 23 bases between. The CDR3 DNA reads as TGTGCCAGCAGCCCCTTACTACCCGGACCCCAGGGTGAAGCTTTCTTT. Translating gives CASSPLLPGPQGEAFF.

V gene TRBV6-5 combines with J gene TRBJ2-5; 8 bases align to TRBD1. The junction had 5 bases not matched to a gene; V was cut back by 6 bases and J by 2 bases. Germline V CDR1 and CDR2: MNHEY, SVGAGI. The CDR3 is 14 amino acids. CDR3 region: CASSPDRGQETQYF. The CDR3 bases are TGTGCCAGCAGCCCCGACAGGGGACAAGAGACCCAGTACTTC.

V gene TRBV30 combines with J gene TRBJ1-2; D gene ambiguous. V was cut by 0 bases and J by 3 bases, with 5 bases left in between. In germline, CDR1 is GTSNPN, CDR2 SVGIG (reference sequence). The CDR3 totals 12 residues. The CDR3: CAWSVLDYGYTF. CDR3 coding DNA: TGTGCCTGGAGTGTACTTGACTATGGCTACACCTTC.

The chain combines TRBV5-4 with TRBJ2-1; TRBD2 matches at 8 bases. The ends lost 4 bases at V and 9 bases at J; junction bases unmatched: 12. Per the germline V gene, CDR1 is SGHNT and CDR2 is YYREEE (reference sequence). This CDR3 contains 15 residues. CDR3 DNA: TGTGCCAGCAGCGCGAGCGGGAGCATCTATGGTGAGCAGTTCTTC. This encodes CASSASGSIYGEQFF. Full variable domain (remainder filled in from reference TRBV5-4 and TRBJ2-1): ETGVTQSPTHLIKTRGQQVTLRCSSQSGHNTVSWYQQALGQGPQFIFQYYREEENGRGNFPPRFSGLQFPNYSSELNVNALELDDSALYLCASSASGSIYGEQFFGPGTRLTVL.

CDR3 protein: CASSGFRTGHTEAFF. The CDR3 DNA follows: TGTGCCAGCAGTGGATTTAGGACAGGGCACACTGAAGCTTTCTTT. The chain recombines TRBV6-1 with TRBJ1-1; TRBD1 matches at 8 bases. Trimming at V came to 4 bases and at J to 3 bases, leaving 7 bases not matched to a gene. Germline V lookup: CDR1 MNHNS, CDR2 SASEGT. The CDR3 runs to 15 residues.

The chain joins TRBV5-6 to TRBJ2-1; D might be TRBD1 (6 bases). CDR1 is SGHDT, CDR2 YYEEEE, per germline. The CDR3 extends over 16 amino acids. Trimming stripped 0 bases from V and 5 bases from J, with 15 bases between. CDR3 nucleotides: TGTGCCAGCAGCTTGGCAGGGGAATGGGTCGACAATGAGCAGTTCTTC. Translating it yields CASSLAGEWVDNEQFF. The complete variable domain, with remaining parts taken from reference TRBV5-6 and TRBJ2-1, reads DAGVTQSPTHLIKTRGQQVTLRCSPKSGHDTVSWYQQALGQGPQFIFQYYEEEERQRGNFPDRFSGHQFPNYSSELNVNALLLGDSALYLCASSLAGEWVDNEQFFGPGTRLTVL.

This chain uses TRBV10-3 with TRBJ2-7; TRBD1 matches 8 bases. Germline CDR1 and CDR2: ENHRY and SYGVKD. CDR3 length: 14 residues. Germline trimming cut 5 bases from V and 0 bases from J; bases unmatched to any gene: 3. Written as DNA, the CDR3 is TGTGCCATCAGTACAGGGGGGATCTCCTACGAGCAGTACTTC. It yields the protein CAISTGGISYEQYF.

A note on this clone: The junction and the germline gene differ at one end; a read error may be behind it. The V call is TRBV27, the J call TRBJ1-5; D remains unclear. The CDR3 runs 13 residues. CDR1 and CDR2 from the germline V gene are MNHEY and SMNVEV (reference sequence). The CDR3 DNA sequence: TGTGCCAGCGGTTTTTATAGCAATCAGCCCCAGCATTTT. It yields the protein CASGFYSNQPQHF.

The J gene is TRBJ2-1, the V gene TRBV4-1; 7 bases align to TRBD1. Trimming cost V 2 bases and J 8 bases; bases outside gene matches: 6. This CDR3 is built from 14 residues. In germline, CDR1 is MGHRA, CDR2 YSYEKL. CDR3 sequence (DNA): TGCGCCAGCAGCCAACCGGGACAGTGGGATGAGCAGTTCTTC. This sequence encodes CASSQPGQWDEQFF.

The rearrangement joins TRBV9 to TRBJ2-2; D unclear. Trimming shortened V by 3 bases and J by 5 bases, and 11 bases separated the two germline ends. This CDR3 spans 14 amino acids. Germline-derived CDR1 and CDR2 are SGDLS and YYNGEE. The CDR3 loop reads CASSETSRTGELFF. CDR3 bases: TGTGCCAGCAGCGAGACCTCCAGGACCGGGGAGCTGTTTTTT. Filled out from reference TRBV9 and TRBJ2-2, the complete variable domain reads DSGVTQTPKHLITATGQRVTLRCSPRSGDLSVYWYQQSLDQGLQFLIQYYNGEERAKGNILERFSAQQFPDLHSELNLSSLELGDSALYFCASSETSRTGELFFGEGSRLTVL.

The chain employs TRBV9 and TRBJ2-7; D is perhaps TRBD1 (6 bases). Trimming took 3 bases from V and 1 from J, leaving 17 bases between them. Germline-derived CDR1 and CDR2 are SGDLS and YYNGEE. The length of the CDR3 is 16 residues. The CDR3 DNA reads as TGTGCCAGCAGCGCCCAGAGGCAGGGGATATCCTACGAGCAGTACTTC. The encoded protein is CASSAQRQGISYEQYF.

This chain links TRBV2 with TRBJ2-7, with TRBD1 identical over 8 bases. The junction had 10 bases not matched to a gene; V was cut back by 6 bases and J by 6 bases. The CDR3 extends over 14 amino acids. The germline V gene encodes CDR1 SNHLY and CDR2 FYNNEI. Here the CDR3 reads CASRANQGAPEQYF. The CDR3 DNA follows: TGTGCCAGCAGGGCAAACCAGGGGGCCCCCGAGCAGTACTTC.

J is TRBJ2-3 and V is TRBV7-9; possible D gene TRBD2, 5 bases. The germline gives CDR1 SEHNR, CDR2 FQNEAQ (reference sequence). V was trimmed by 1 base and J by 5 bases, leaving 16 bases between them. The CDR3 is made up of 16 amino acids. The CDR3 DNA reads TGTGCCAGCAGCTTAGTTCACCCAGCCGGAGGAGATACGCAGTATTTT. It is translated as CASSLVHPAGGDTQYF.

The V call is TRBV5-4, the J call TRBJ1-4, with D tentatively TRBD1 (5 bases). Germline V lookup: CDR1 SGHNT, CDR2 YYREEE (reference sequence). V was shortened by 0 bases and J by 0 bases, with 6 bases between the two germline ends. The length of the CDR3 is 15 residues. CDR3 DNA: TGTGCCAGCAGCTTGGCCAGGGCAACTAATGAAAAACTGTTTTTT. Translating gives CASSLARATNEKLFF.

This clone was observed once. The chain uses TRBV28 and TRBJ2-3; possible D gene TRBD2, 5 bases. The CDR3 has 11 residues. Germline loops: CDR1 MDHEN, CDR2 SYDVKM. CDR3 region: CVISRGDTQYF. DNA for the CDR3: TGTGTAATTTCCCGGGGAGATACGCAGTATTTT.

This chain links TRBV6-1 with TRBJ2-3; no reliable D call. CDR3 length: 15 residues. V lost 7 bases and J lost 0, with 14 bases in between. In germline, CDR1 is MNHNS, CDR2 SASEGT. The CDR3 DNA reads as TGTGCCAGCACTCCCCCGGAGCTCAGCACAGATACGCAGTATTTT. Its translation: CASTPPELSTDTQYF.

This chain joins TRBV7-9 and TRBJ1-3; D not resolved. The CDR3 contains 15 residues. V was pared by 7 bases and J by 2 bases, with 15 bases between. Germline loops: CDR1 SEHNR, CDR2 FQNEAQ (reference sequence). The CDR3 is CASTQSGGPGNTIYF. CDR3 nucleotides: TGTGCCAGCACCCAGAGCGGCGGGCCTGGAAACACCATATATTTT.

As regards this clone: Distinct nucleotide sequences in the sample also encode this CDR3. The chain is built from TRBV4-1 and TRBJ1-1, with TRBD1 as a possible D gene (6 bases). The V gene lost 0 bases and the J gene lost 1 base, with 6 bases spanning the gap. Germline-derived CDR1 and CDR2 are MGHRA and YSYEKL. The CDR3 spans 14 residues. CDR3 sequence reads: CASSQEGGNTEAFF. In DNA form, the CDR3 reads TGCGCCAGCAGCCAAGAAGGGGGGAACACTGAAGCTTTCTTT.

This CDR3 reads CASSPSGTRGGNEQFF. The CDR3 bases are TGTGCCAGCTCTCCGAGCGGGACTAGGGGTGGCAATGAGCAGTTCTTC. V usage is TRBV18 and J usage is TRBJ2-1; 8 positions match TRBD2. The trim removed 6 bases at V and 6 bases at J, leaving 13 bases unmatched. Germline V gene lookup returns CDR1 KGHSH and CDR2 LQKENI. The CDR3 length is 16 residues.